These 26 T cell receptor beta chains share one sample of origin, sequenced in a study of blood T cell repertoires in COVID-19. Clones were read by immunoSEQ multiplex PCR, and TCRdb kept only the in-frame ones, dropping some. Of approximately 300,000 clones in the sample, under 90% are singletons; the top ten hold under 11%. The sample consisted of PBMCs or T cells enriched from blood (not recorded which). These receptors all stem from a woman younger than 30 who had recovered from COVID-19.

The gene calls are TRBV5-4 and TRBJ1-2; 7 positions match TRBD1. Germline V gene lookup returns CDR1 SGHNT and CDR2 YYREEE (reference sequence). The V and J ends lost 7 bases and 8 bases, in that order; junction bases with no gene match: 11. The CDR3 extends over 13 amino acids. DNA for the CDR3: TGTGCCAGCCGATCTACAGGGGATGAGGGCTACACCTTC. Translating it yields CASRSTGDEGYTF.

V gene TRBV12-3 or TRBV12-4 combines with J gene TRBJ2-7; D uncertain. The CDR3 sequence is 13 residues long. The germline V and J ends were trimmed by 3 bases and 1 base, with 7 bases remaining between them. CDR3 sequence: CASSFLGSYEQYF. CDR3 in DNA: TGTGCCAGCAGTTTCCTCGGGTCCTACGAGCAGTACTTC.

This clone has only one observation. Here the CDR3 reads CASSPSHEQFF. CDR3 sequence (DNA): TGTGCCAGCAGTCCCTCACACGAGCAGTTCTTC. The rearrangement joins TRBV12-3 or TRBV12-4 to TRBJ2-1; D call uncertain. There are 11 residues in the CDR3. V lost 5 bases to trimming and J lost 10 bases, with 9 bases between them.

The rearrangement uses TRBV9 and TRBJ1-6; 7 bases map to TRBD1. The trim removed 4 bases at V and 7 bases at J, leaving 5 bases unmatched. The CDR3 consists of 14 residues. The germline V gene encodes CDR1 SGDLS and CDR2 YYNGEE. CDR3 nucleotides: TGTGCCAGCAGCTCCCCGGGACAGAATTCACCCCTCCACTTT. It specifies CASSSPGQNSPLHF.

V usage is TRBV27 and J usage is TRBJ1-5, with 7 bases that match TRBD1. J gave up 0 bases and V 3 bases, and 2 bases lay outside the gene matches. CDR1 and CDR2 (germline): MNHEY, SMNVEV (reference sequence). The CDR3 consists of 15 residues. The CDR3 nucleotides are TGTGCCAGCAGTTTGAACAGGGGTAGCAATCAGCCCCAGCATTTT. This translates into CASSLNRGSNQPQHF.

The genes are TRBV2 and TRBJ1-6, with unresolved D. The length of the CDR3 is 14 residues. The V and J ends lost 4 bases and 9 bases respectively, with 13 bases between them. Germline CDR1 is SNHLY and CDR2 is FYNNEI. Written as DNA, the CDR3 is TGTGCCAGCAGTGCCCCGGGGAGGATTTCACCCCTCCACTTT. Translated: CASSAPGRISPLHF.

This clone was observed once. The gene calls are TRBV12-5 and TRBJ1-5; 8 nucleotides line up with TRBD1. Germline assignment: CDR1 LGHNT and CDR2 FRNRAP. Germline trimming cut 6 bases from V and 5 bases from J; bases unmatched to any gene: 9. The length of the CDR3 is 15 residues. The CDR3 is CASGTLDRGDQPQHF. The CDR3 DNA follows: TGTGCTAGTGGCACCCTCGACAGGGGAGATCAGCCCCAGCATTTT.

V is TRBV7-8 and J is TRBJ2-1; 8 bases are shared with TRBD2. The J segment lost 3 bases and the V segment lost 5 bases, leaving 6 bases of the junction unmatched. Germline CDR1 is SGHVS and CDR2 is FQNEAQ. The CDR3 extends over 15 amino acids. The CDR3 nucleotides are TGTGCCAGCAGCGGAAGTAGCGGGGTCTACAATGAGCAGTTCTTC. Translation: CASSGSSGVYNEQFF.

The V gene is TRBV28, the J gene TRBJ2-5; D is perhaps TRBD1 (6 bases). Germline V gene data show CDR1 as MDHEN and CDR2 as SYDVKM. V gave up 8 bases and J gave up 2 bases, with 18 bases separating them. The CDR3 consists of 15 residues. Here the CDR3 DNA reads TGTGCCAGCGGAACGAGACAGGCAATTCAAGAGACCCAGTACTTC. This translates into CASGTRQAIQETQYF.

The chain uses TRBV24-1 and TRBJ1-5; no reliable D call. CDR1 KGHDR and CDR2 SFDVKD come from the germline V gene. V was shortened by 0 bases and J by 5 bases, with 7 bases between the two germline ends. The CDR3 loop spans 14 amino acids. CDR3 amino acids: CATSDLEEDQPQHF. CDR3 coding DNA: TGTGCCACCAGTGATTTGGAGGAGGATCAGCCCCAGCATTTT.

The V call is TRBV5-1, the J call TRBJ1-3; no definite D call. This CDR3 region has 16 residues. Germline loops: CDR1 SGHRS, CDR2 YFSETQ. V shed 3 bases and J shed 0 bases, with 13 bases lying between them. CDR3 in amino acids: CASSSGTTSSGNTIYF. CDR3 DNA: TGCGCCAGCAGCTCAGGTACGACAAGCTCTGGAAACACCATATATTTT.

The gene calls are TRBV5-8 and TRBJ1-3; D gene ambiguous. CDR3 length: 15 amino acids. V was shortened by 1 base and J by 0 bases, with 8 bases between the two germline ends. Looked up from germline, CDR1 is SGHTS and CDR2 is YDEGEE. The CDR3 DNA is TGTGCCAGCAGCTTGTTCACCAGCTCTGGAAACACCATATATTTT. Translated, it gives CASSLFTSSGNTIYF.

DNA for the CDR3: TGTGCCAGCAGCATAGGACTAGTTTGGGAGACCCAGTACTTC. Translated, it gives CASSIGLVWETQYF. The rearrangement joins TRBV5-6 to TRBJ2-5; 7 bases agree with TRBD2. Germline loops: CDR1 SGHDT, CDR2 YYEEEE. With V trimmed by 4 bases and J by 5 bases, 8 bases remained unmatched. This CDR3 is built from 14 residues.

CDR3 nucleotides: TGTGCCAGCAGCTACGCCCGGGACAGCCTTACCTACGAGCAGTACTTC. Its translation is CASSYARDSLTYEQYF. This chain links TRBV7-9 with TRBJ2-7; TRBD1 matches at 7 bases. V was pared by 4 bases and J by 2 bases, with 11 bases of the junction left unmatched. The CDR3 loop spans 16 amino acids. CDR1 and CDR2 from the germline V gene are SEHNR and FQNEAQ (reference sequence).

This chain links TRBV6-5 with TRBJ2-1; 9 bases map to TRBD2. This CDR3 has 15 residues. Per germline, CDR1 MNHEY and CDR2 SVGAGI. J gave up 4 bases and V 6 bases, and 7 bases lay outside the gene matches. CDR3 DNA sequence: TGTGCCAGCAGCGGTAGCGGGGGTCTATACAATGAGCAGTTCTTC. Encoded protein: CASSGSGGLYNEQFF.

The gene calls are TRBV5-8 and TRBJ2-6; tentatively, D is TRBD1 (6 bases). This CDR3 region has 19 residues. Germline V gene lookup returns CDR1 SGHTS and CDR2 YDEGEE. V lost 3 bases and J 0 bases, leaving 19 bases between the germline ends. CDR3 residues: CASSSVTGTWSSGANVLTF. The CDR3 nucleotides are TGTGCCAGCAGCTCTGTTACCGGGACATGGAGCTCTGGGGCCAACGTCCTGACTTTC. The full variable domain, rest sourced from reference TRBV5-8 and TRBJ2-6, is EAGVTQSPTHLIKTRGQQATLRCSPISGHTSVYWYQQALGLGLQFLLWYDEGEERNRGNFPPRFSGRQFPNYSSELNVNALELEDSALYLCASSSVTGTWSSGANVLTFGAGSRLTVL.

This rearrangement joins TRBV11-2 to TRBJ2-7; possibly TRBD2 for D (5 bases). The CDR3 sequence is 14 residues long. Looked up from germline, CDR1 is SGHAT and CDR2 is FQNNGV. Trimming cost V 3 bases and J 0 bases, with 9 bases left between them. The CDR3 region is CASSFPGSSYEQYF. As DNA, the CDR3 is TGTGCCAGCAGCTTTCCGGGGAGCTCCTACGAGCAGTACTTC.

The chain employs TRBV28 and TRBJ2-1; 9 bases match TRBD2. Germline loops: CDR1 MDHEN, CDR2 SYDVKM. The CDR3 sequence is 17 residues long. Losses at the gene ends were 6 bases for V and 3 bases for J; bases not matched to a gene: 12. The CDR3 is CASSLVAGGLGYNEQFF. As DNA, the CDR3 is TGTGCCAGCAGCCTCGTGGCGGGAGGGCTAGGCTACAATGAGCAGTTCTTC. Filled out from reference TRBV28 and TRBJ2-1, the complete variable domain reads DVKVTQSSRYLVKRTGEKVFLECVQDMDHENMFWYRQDPGLGLRLIYFSYDVKMKEKGDIPEGYSVSREKKERFSLILESASTNQTSMYLCASSLVAGGLGYNEQFFGPGTRLTVL.

The rearrangement joins TRBV2 to TRBJ2-1; D is unresolved. Trimming removed 4 bases at V and 4 bases at J, with 8 bases between. In germline, CDR1 is SNHLY, CDR2 FYNNEI. The CDR3 contains 13 residues. The CDR3 spells CASSAQVYNEQFF. The CDR3 DNA reads as TGTGCCAGCAGTGCTCAGGTATACAATGAGCAGTTCTTC.

In its sample, this clone was seen once. CDR3 in amino acids: CASSLSSSGANVLTF. As DNA, the CDR3 is TGTGCCAGCAGTTTAAGTAGCTCTGGGGCCAACGTCCTGACTTTC. The genes are TRBV28 and TRBJ2-6, with D hard to call. Germline CDR1 and CDR2: MDHEN and SYDVKM. Trimming took off 2 bases at V and 0 bases at J, with 5 bases between the two ends. The length of the CDR3 is 15 residues.

The gene calls are TRBV28 and TRBJ2-1; 8 nucleotides align to TRBD2. V gave up 6 bases and J gave up 3 bases; unmatched junction bases: 4. This CDR3 contains 14 residues. Per germline, CDR1 MDHEN and CDR2 SYDVKM. The CDR3 sequence: CASRSSGIYNEQFF. CDR3 bases: TGTGCCAGCAGAAGTAGCGGGATCTACAATGAGCAGTTCTTC.

V and J are TRBV6-6 and TRBJ1-3; D gene ambiguous. The length of the CDR3 is 14 residues. The ends were cut back, 3 bases at V and 0 bases at J, with 6 bases in the middle. Per the germline V gene, CDR1 is MNHNY and CDR2 is SVGAGI (reference sequence). The CDR3 loop reads CASSYGGSGNTIYF. The CDR3 bases are TGTGCCAGCAGTTATGGCGGCTCTGGAAACACCATATATTTT.

This clone was recorded a few times. This rearrangement joins TRBV4-1 to TRBJ1-5, with 8 bases that match TRBD1. V lost 1 base, J lost 3 bases, and 5 bases stayed unmatched. Germline CDR1 MGHRA, CDR2 YSYEKL. The length of the CDR3 is 16 residues. The CDR3 protein is CASSQAWGQVNQPQHF. Here the CDR3 DNA reads TGCGCCAGCAGCCAAGCCTGGGGACAGGTCAATCAGCCCCAGCATTTT.

The chain combines TRBV6-4 with TRBJ1-3, with D possibly matching TRBD1 (5 bases). Germline CDR1 reads MRHNA; CDR2 reads SNTAGT. This CDR3 contains 13 residues. Trimming removed 8 bases at V and 6 bases at J, with 14 bases between. The chain's CDR3 is CASVSGGINTIYF. The CDR3 DNA is TGTGCCAGCGTATCCGGGGGTATAAACACCATATATTTT.

The chain uses TRBV5-6 and TRBJ1-6; 7 bases align to TRBD1. Germline V gene lookup returns CDR1 SGHDT and CDR2 YYEEEE. V lost 2 bases, J lost 0 bases, and 2 bases stayed unmatched. The CDR3 extends over 16 amino acids. The CDR3 is CASSLGGSSYNSPLHF. The CDR3 nucleotides are TGTGCCAGCAGCTTAGGGGGCAGCTCCTATAATTCACCCCTCCACTTT.

The J gene is TRBJ2-1, the V gene TRBV6-6; 11 bases are shared with TRBD2. The CDR3 covers 16 residues. After removal of 3 bases from V and 0 bases from J, the junction contained 1 base not matched to a gene. Germline loops: CDR1 MNHNY, CDR2 SVGAGI (reference sequence). DNA for the CDR3: TGTGCCAGCAGTTATAGCGGGAGGGGCTCCTACAATGAGCAGTTCTTC. Translated: CASSYSGRGSYNEQFF.